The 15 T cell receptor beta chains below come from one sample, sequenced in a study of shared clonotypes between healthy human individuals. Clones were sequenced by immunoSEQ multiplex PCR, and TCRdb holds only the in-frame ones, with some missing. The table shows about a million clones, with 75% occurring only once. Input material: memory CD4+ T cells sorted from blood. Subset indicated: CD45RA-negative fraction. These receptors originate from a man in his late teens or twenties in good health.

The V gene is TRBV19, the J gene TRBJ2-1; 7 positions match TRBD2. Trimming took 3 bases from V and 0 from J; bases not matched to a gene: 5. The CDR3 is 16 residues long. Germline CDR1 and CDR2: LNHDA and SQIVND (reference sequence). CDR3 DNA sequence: TGTGCCAGTAGTATCCAGACTAGCCTCTCCTACAATGAGCAGTTCTTC. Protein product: CASSIQTSLSYNEQFF.

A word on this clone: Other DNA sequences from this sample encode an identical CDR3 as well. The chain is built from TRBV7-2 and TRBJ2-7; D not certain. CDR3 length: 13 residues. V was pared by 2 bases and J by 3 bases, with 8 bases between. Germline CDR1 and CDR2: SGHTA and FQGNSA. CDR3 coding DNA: TGTGCCAGCAGCTTAAAAGGCAGCTACGAGCAGTACTTC. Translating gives CASSLKGSYEQYF.

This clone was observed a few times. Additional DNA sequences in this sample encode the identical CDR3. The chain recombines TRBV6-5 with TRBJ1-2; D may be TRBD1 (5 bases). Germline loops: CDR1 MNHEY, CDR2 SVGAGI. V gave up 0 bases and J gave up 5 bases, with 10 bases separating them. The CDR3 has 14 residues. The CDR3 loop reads CASSYSGAGYGYTF. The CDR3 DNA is TGTGCCAGCAGTTACTCCGGGGCAGGTTATGGCTACACCTTC.

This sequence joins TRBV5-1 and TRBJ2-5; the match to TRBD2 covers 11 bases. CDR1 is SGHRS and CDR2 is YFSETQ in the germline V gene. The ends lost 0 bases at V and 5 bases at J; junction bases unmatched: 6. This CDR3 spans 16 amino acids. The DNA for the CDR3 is TGCGCCAGCAGCTTGGCCTTGACTAGCGGGAAGGAGACCCAGTACTTC. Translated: CASSLALTSGKETQYF.

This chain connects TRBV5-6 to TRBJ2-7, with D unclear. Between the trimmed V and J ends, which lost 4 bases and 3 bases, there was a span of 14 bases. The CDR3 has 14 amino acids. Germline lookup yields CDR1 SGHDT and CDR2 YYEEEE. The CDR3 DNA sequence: TGTGCCAGCAGCGGTCGGACCCAAAACTACGAGCAGTACTTC. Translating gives CASSGRTQNYEQYF. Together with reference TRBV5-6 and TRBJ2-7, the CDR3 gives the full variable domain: DAGVTQSPTHLIKTRGQQVTLRCSPKSGHDTVSWYQQALGQGPQFIFQYYEEEERQRGNFPDRFSGHQFPNYSSELNVNALLLGDSALYLCASSGRTQNYEQYFGPGTRLTVT.

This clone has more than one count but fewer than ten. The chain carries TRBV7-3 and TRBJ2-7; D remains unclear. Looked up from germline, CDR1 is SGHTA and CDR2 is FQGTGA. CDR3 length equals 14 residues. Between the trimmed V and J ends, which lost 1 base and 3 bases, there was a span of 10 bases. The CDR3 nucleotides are TGTGCCAGCAGCTTAAGGCGAACCAACTACGAGCAGTACTTC. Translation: CASSLRRTNYEQYF.

As DNA, the CDR3 is TGTGCCAGCAGTTACTCTAAGGGCGGCTACACCTTC. Encoded protein: CASSYSKGGYTF. This chain uses TRBV6-5 with TRBJ1-2, with D unclear. Germline loops: CDR1 MNHEY, CDR2 SVGAGI. This CDR3 region has 12 residues. The germline V and J ends were trimmed by 0 bases and 8 bases, with 7 bases remaining between them.

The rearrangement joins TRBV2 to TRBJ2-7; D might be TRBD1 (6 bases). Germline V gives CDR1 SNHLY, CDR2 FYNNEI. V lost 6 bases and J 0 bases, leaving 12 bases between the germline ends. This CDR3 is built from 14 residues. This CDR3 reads CASRRGYSSYEQYF. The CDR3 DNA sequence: TGTGCCAGCAGGAGGGGGTACTCCTCCTACGAGCAGTACTTC.

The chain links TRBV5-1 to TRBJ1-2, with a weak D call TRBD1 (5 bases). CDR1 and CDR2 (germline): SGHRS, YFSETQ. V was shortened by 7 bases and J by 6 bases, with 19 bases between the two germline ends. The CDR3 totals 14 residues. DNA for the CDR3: TGCGCCAGCTCCACGATAGACAGCTACAATGGCTACACCTTC. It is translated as CASSTIDSYNGYTF.

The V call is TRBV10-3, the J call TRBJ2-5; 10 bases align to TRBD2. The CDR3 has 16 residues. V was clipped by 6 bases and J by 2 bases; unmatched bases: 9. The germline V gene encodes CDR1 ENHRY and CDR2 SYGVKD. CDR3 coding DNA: TGTGCCATCAGCAAAGGACTAGCGGCCTTTCAAGAGACCCAGTACTTC. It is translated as CAISKGLAAFQETQYF.

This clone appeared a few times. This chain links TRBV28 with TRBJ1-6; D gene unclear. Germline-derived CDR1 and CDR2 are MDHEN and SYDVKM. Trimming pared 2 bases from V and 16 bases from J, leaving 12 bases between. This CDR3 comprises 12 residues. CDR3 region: CASSLRQFVLHF. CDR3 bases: TGTGCCAGCAGTTTACGGCAGTTTGTACTCCACTTT. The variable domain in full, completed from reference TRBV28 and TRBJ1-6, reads DVKVTQSSRYLVKRTGEKVFLECVQDMDHENMFWYRQDPGLGLRLIYFSYDVKMKEKGDIPEGYSVSREKKERFSLILESASTNQTSMYLCASSLRQFVLHFGNGTRLTVT.

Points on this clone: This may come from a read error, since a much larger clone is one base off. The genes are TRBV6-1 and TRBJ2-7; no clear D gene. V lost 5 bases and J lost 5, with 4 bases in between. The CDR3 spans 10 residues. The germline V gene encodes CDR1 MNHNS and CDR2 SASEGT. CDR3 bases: TGTGCCAGCAGTTACAACGAGCAGTACTTC. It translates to CASSYNEQYF.

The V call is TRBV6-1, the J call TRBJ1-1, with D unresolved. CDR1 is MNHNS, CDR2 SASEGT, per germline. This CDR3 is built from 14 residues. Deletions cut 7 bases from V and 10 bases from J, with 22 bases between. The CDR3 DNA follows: TGTGCCAGCAAGCAGGTTGGTGGGCTAACATCAGCTTTCTTT. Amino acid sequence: CASKQVGGLTSAFF.

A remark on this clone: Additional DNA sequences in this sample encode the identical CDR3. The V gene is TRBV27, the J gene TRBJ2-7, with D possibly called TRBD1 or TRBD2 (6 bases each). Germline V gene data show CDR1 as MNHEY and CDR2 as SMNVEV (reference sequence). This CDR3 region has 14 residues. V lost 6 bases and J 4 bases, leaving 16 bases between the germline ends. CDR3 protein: CASSLSRGQYEQYF. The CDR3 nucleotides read TGTGCCAGCAGCCTCTCCCGGGGGCAATACGAGCAGTACTTC.

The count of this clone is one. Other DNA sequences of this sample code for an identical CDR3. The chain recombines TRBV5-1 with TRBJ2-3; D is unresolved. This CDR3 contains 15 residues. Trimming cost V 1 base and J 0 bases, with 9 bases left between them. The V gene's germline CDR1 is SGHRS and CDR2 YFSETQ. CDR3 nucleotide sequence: TGCGCCAGCAGCTTGAGTGGTGGGAGCACAGATACGCAGTATTTT. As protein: CASSLSGGSTDTQYF.